One T cell receptor (beta chain) is described in this entry. Ten or more counts support this clonotype. It has no known antigen specificity. Base qualities are not recorded, but no much larger clone differs from it by a single base. The sample is drawn from a study of tumor and adjacent non-tumor tissue in lung cancer (dated by TCRdb to 2016 to 2018). General notes on the study: By cancer type, the cohort comprised about 13 adenocarcinoma patients, a couple of squamous cell carcinoma patients and 1 small cell lung cancer patient. Among the approximately 15 patients, ages ranged from roughly 31 to 76 years, roughly 10 were men and 5 were women, and disease was TNM stage I to III. Sequencing produced 130,000,000 or so productive TCRbeta reads in total, an average of about 4.2 million reads per sample. The study compared bulk TCRbeta repertoires from lung tumor tissue and matched distant non-tumor lung tissue of some 15 lung cancer patients. Around 31 paired specimens, one tumor and one normal lung sample per patient, were profiled by TCRbeta CDR3 sequencing.

Libraries were prepared through multiplex PCR. Instrument used: Illumina HiSeq 2500. TCRbeta libraries were constructed through three rounds of nested PCR with primers (Table S4) according to protocols adapted from ARM-PCR. PCR products of 200-500 bp were gel-excised and purified with the QIAquick gel extraction kit before sequencing. On the authors' methods: Trimmomatic was used to clean the reads, FLASH merged the cleaned reads into complete CDR3 sequences, and MiTCR assigned the sequences to V(D)J germline segments. VDJtools was used to compute clonal diversity as the inverse Simpson's index. Productive reads were defined as in-frame sequences without a premature stop codon. TCRdb trimmed public reads at Q25 via fastp, called clones via MiXCR and kept in-frame beta chains. Rows matching on CDR3 protein sequence are summarized as one entry with the most common DNA and genes. TCRdb's processing, not the study's, gives the V and J calls here. Counted in this sample were some 93,000 distinct CDR3 sequences; 65% to 75% of them appeared once. The top ten clones comprise 15% to 20% of the sample.

Measured from the cysteine to the phenylalanine, the CDR3 is 14 residues long. Only the CDR3 part of the read is kept: 42 bases, read in frame from the first base. Based on the germline V gene (reference sequence), the CDR1 and CDR2 sequences are MNHNY and SVGAGI. The junction shows trimming of 2 bases on V and 0 bases on J, plus 8 bases between the germline ends. What the work shows at the level of the full study, not this receptor alone: TCR diversity was significantly higher in younger patients, and greater tumor TCR diversity was associated with shorter overall survival and shorter disease-free survival. The sequencing platform is not named in the methods, and unique molecular identifiers are not mentioned. Peripheral blood was not sequenced, so blood TCRbeta repertoires in these lung cancer patients were not examined. Tumor tissue showed significantly higher TCR diversity (inverse Simpson) than normal lung tissue, at around 450 vs 150 (P = 0.0075, Mann-Whitney U test). With only about 16 patients in the cohort, the authors noted that larger samples and more detailed clinical data are needed. The top 100 clones made up a significantly larger cumulative share of the repertoire in normal lung than in tumor tissue.

Bulk unsorted tissue served as the source for RNA extraction, and RNA quality was assessed using a NanoDrop ND-1000 and an Agilent 2100. Donors were newly diagnosed lung cancer patients admitted for thoracic surgery in China between August and November 2014, without prior chemotherapy. Anyone who had undergone radiotherapy or chemotherapy before, or who had another cancer at the same time, was left out of the study. Surgical tissue pieces of about 1-2.1 cm3 were preserved in RNAlater solution and were kept at -80 degrees C until use. What was sequenced was lung tumor tissue. The chain was built from TRBV6-6 and TRBJ2-7, with no reliable assignment of the D segment. The receptor was isolated from a man aged 55 to 69 with non-small cell lung cancer. CDR3 reads: CASSYRTDSYEQYF. The nucleotide sequence reads TGTGCCAGCAGTTACCGAACGGACTCCTACGAGCAGTACTTC.